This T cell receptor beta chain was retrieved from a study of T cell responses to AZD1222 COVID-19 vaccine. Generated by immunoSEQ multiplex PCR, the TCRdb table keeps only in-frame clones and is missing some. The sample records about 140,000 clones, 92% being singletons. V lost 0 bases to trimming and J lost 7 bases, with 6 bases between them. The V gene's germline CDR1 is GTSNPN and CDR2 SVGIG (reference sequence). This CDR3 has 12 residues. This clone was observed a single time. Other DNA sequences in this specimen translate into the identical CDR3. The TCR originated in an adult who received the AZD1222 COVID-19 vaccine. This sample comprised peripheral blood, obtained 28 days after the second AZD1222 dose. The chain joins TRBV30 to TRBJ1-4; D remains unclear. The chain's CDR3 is CAWSVRGEKLFF. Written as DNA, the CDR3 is TGTGCCTGGAGTGTCCGAGGTGAAAAACTGTTTTTT.